This is a list of T cell receptor beta chains from one sample in a study of Tregs in tolerant kidney transplant recipients. The antigens for these receptors are not known. Only in-frame clones appear in the TCRdb table, and some are missing; sequencing was by immunoSEQ multiplex PCR. The sample carries under 20,000 clones, roughly 50% recorded once. This material consisted of CD4+ T cells from blood cultured with allogeneic cells, taken before the transplant. The receptors were sampled from a human patient who received a combined kidney and bone marrow transplant. CDR3s include the opening cysteine and the closing phenylalanine or tryptophan. Fields, in order: V gene, J gene, D gene, clone size, CDR3 protein, CDR3 DNA. A D gene is named only where the DNA matches it firmly. Some rows have no size entry. The others give once, few or many, or a class for an expanded clone.

TRBV19	TRBJ1-5	TRBD1	NA	CASTTGTGDQPQHF	TGTGCCAGTACCACAGGGACAGGGGATCAGCCCCAGCATTTT
TRBV6-5	TRBJ1-1	NA	NA	CASLVRTEAFF	TGTGCCAGCTTAGTTCGGACTGAAGCTTTCTTT
TRBV25-1	TRBJ1-4	NA	medium-sized	CASSEWGLNEKLFF	TGTGCCAGCAGTGAATGGGGGCTTAATGAAAAACTGTTTTTT
TRBV4-1	TRBJ2-1	TRBD2	medium-sized	CASSQQLAGAHNEQFF	TGCGCCAGCAGCCAGCAACTAGCGGGGGCGCACAATGAGCAGTTCTTC
TRBV15	TRBJ1-2	TRBD1	NA	CATSRNHRDRVWWDGYTF	TGTGCCACCAGCAGAAACCACCGGGACAGGGTTTGGTGGGATGGCTACACCTTC
TRBV5-3	TRBJ2-2	NA	few	CASSLVSGELFF	TGTGCCAGCAGCTTGGTCTCCGGGGAGCTGTTTTTT
TRBV19	TRBJ2-1	NA	NA	CASSTKGEPYNEQFF	TGTGCCAGTAGTACCAAGGGGGAGCCCTACAATGAGCAGTTCTTC
TRBV19	TRBJ2-5	NA	NA	CASSPFRRRKVETQYF	TGTGCCAGTAGTCCCTTTCGGCGCAGGAAGGTCGAGACCCAGTACTTC
TRBV2	TRBJ1-1	NA	NA	CASSEARNTEAFF	TGTGCCAGCAGTGAAGCCAGGAACACTGAAGCTTTCTTT
TRBV7-9	TRBJ2-7	NA	medium-sized	CASSPHSGAREQYF	TGTGCCAGCAGCCCCCACTCTGGGGCTCGTGAGCAGTACTTC
TRBV6-5	TRBJ2-7	TRBD1	NA	CASSSRDRTYEQYF	TGTGCCAGCAGTTCCCGGGACAGGACCTACGAGCAGTACTTC
TRBV5-4	TRBJ2-7	TRBD2	NA	CASSLTTGTSGRVLRSEQYF	TGTGCCAGCAGCTTGACAACCGGGACTAGCGGGAGGGTCTTGAGGAGCGAGCAGTACTTC
TRBV28	TRBJ2-7	NA	NA	CATLRGLSTYEQYF	TGTGCCACCTTGAGAGGTTTATCGACCTACGAGCAGTACTTC
TRBV11-2	TRBJ2-1	TRBD1	few	CASRGTGSYNEQFF	TGTGCCAGCAGGGGGACAGGGTCCTACAATGAGCAGTTCTTC
TRBV5-8	TRBJ2-7	TRBD1	NA	CASSFLRTSGGTYEQYF	TGTGCCAGCAGCTTTCTACGAACGTCAGGGGGAACTTACGAGCAGTACTTC
TRBV2	TRBJ2-7	TRBD2	NA	CASREGTSGSYEQYF	TGTGCCAGCAGGGAAGGGACTAGCGGGAGCTACGAGCAGTACTTC
TRBV6-5	TRBJ1-1	NA	NA	CASSYSSRVGEAFF	TGTGCCAGCAGTTACTCGTCCAGGGTAGGTGAAGCTTTCTTT
TRBV5-4	TRBJ1-2	TRBD1	NA	CASSPVGQIPYGYTF	TGTGCCAGCAGCCCGGTGGGACAGATACCCTATGGCTACACCTTC
TRBV5-1	TRBJ2-1	TRBD2	NA	CASSLGFLGGEQFF	TGCGCCAGCAGCTTGGGGTTCCTCGGGGGGGAGCAGTTCTTC
TRBV7-8	TRBJ2-5	TRBD1	few	CASSLRPGGHQETQYF	TGTGCCAGCAGCTTACGCCCAGGGGGCCACCAAGAGACCCAGTACTTC
TRBV29-1	TRBJ2-1	NA	NA	CSVARDTQLNEQFF	TGCAGCGTTGCACGGGACACACAGTTGAATGAGCAGTTCTTC
TRBV7-9	TRBJ1-5	NA	NA	CASSLSRVCYSNQPQHF	TGTGCCAGCAGCTTATCTCGGGTCTGCTATAGCAATCAGCCCCAGCATTTT
TRBV15	TRBJ2-6	NA	few	CATSRDRRREPGANVLTF	TGTGCCACCAGCAGAGATCGACGCAGGGAACCTGGGGCCAACGTCCTGACTTTC
TRBV11-2	TRBJ2-1	TRBD2	few	CASSFLAGRNEQFF	TGTGCCAGCAGCTTCCTAGCGGGCCGCAATGAGCAGTTCTTC
TRBV4-3	TRBJ2-5	TRBD2	few	CASSQGKRAGGPEETQYF	TGCGCCAGCAGCCAAGGGAAACGTGCGGGGGGGCCCGAAGAGACCCAGTACTTC
TRBV7-9	TRBJ2-7	NA	NA	CASSLGLALQPRYEQYF	TGTGCCAGCAGCTTAGGGCTAGCGCTACAGCCCCGCTACGAGCAGTACTTC
TRBV28	TRBJ2-5	TRBD1	NA	CATGQGGETQYF	TGTGCCACAGGACAGGGGGGGGAGACCCAGTACTTC
TRBV7-6	TRBJ1-4	TRBD1	NA	CASSPTGVGEKLFF	TGTGCCAGCAGCCCCACAGGGGTGGGAGAAAAACTGTTTTTT
TRBV7-9	TRBJ1-2	NA	once	CASSPLDRPNYGYTF	TGTGCCAGCAGCCCCTTAGACAGGCCCAACTATGGCTACACCTTC